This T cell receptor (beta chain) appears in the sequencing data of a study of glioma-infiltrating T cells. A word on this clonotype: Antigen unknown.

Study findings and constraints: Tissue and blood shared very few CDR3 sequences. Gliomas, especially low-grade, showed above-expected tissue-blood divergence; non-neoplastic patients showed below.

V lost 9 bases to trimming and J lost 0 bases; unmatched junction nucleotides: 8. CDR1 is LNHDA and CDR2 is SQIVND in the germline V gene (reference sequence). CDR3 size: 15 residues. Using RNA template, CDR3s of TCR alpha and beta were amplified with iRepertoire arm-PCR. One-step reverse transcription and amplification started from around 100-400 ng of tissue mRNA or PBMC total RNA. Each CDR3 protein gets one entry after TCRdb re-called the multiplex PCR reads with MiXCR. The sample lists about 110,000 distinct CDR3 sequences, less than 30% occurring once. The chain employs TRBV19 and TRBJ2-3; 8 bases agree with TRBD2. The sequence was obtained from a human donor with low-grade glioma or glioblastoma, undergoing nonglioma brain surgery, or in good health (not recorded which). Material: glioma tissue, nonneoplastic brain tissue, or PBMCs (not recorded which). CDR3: CASLARGGSTDTQYF. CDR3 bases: TGTGCCAGCCTGGCCCGCGGGGGGAGCACAGATACGCAGTATTTT. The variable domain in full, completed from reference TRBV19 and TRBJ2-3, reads DGGITQSPKYLFRKEGQNVTLSCEQNLNHDAMYWYRQDPGQGLRLIYYSQIVNDFQKGDIAEGYSVSREKKESFPLTVTSAQKNPTAFYLCASLARGGSTDTQYFGPGTRLTVL.